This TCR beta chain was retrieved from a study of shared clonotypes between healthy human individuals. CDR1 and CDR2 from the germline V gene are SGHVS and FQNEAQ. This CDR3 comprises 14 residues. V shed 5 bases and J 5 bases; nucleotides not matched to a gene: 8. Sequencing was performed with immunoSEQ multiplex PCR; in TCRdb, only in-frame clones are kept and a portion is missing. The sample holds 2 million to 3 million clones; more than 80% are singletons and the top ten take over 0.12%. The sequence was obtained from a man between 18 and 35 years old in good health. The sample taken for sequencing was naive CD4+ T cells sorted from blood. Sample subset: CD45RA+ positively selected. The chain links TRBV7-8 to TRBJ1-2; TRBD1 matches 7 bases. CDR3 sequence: CASSPGQGVYGYTF. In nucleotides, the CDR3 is TGTGCCAGCAGCCCCGGCCAGGGGGTTTATGGCTACACCTTC.